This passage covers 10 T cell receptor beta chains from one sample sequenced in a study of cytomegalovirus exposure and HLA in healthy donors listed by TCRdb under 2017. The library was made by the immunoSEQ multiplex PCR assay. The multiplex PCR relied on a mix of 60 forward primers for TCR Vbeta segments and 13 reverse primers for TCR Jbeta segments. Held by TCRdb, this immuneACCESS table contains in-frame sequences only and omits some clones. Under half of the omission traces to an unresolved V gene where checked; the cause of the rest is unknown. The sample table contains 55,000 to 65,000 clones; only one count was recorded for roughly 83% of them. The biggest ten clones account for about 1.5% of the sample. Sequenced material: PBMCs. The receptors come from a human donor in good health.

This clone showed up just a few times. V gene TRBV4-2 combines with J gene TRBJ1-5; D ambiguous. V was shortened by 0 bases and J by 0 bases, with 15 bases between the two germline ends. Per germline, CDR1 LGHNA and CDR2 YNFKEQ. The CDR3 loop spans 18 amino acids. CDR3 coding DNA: TGTGCCAGCAGCCAAGATTTGGCCAGGAGGTATAGCAATCAGCCCCAGCATTTT. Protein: CASSQDLARRYSNQPQHF.

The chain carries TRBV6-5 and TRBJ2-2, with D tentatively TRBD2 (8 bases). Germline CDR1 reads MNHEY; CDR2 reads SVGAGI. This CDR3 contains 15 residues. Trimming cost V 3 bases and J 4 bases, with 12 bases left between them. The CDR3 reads CASSYSGTVTGELFF. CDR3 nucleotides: TGTGCCAGCAGTTATAGCGGGACAGTCACCGGGGAGCTGTTTTTT.

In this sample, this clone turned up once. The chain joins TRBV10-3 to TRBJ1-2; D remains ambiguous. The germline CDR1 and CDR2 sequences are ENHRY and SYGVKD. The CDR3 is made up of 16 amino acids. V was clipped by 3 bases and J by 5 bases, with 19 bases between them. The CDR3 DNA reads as TGTGCCATCAGTGACCCCTCCGATTTTAGATCTTATGGCTACACCTTC. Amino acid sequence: CAISDPSDFRSYGYTF.

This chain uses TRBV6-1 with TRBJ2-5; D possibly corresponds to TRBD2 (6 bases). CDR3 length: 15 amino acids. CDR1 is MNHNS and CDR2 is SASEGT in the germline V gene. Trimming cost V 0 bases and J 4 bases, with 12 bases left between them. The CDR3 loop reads CASSEAAGYPETQYF. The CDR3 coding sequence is TGTGCCAGCAGTGAAGCTGCGGGATACCCAGAGACCCAGTACTTC.

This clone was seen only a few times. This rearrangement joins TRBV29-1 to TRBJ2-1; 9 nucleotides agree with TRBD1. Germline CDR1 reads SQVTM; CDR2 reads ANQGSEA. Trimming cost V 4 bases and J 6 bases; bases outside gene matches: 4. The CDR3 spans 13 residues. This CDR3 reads CSVVVTGGNEQFF. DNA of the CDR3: TGCAGCGTTGTAGTGACAGGGGGCAATGAGCAGTTCTTC.

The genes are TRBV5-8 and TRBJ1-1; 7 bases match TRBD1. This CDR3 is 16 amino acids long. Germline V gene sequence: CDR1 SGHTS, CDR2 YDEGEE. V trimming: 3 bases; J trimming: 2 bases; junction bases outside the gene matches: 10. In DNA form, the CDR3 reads TGTGCCAGCAGCTACCCTAGGGACAGAAGAAACACTGAAGCTTTCTTT. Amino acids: CASSYPRDRRNTEAFF. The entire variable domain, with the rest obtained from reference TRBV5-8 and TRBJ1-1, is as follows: EAGVTQSPTHLIKTRGQQATLRCSPISGHTSVYWYQQALGLGLQFLLWYDEGEERNRGNFPPRFSGRQFPNYSSELNVNALELEDSALYLCASSYPRDRRNTEAFFGQGTRLTVV.

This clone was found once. CDR3 in DNA: TGTGCCTGGTCTGGCGGAAACAATCAGCCCCAGCATTTT. Amino acid sequence: CAWSGGNNQPQHF. The rearrangement links TRBV30 to TRBJ1-5; D call uncertain. V was trimmed by 5 bases and J by 3 bases, leaving 11 bases between them. The germline gives CDR1 GTSNPN, CDR2 SVGIG (reference sequence). The CDR3 contains 13 residues.

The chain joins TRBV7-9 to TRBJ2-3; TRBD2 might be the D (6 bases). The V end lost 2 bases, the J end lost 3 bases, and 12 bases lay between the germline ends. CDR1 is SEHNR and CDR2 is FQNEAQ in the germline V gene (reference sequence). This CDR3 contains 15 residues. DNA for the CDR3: TGTGCCAGCAGCTTACTATCTAGCGTTACAGATACGCAGTATTTT. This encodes CASSLLSSVTDTQYF.

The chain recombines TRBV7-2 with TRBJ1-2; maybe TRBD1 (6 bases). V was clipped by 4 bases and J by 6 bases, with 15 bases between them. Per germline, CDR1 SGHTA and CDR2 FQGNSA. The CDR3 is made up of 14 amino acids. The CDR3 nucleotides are TGTGCCAGCAGCTCAAACAGGGATATGGATGGCTACACCTTC. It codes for CASSSNRDMDGYTF.

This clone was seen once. The CDR3 protein is CASRDLTGPSTDTQYF. CDR3 coding DNA: TGCGCCAGCAGAGACTTGACAGGGCCTAGCACAGATACGCAGTATTTT. This chain connects TRBV5-1 to TRBJ2-3; 7 bases line up with TRBD1. The CDR3 is 16 residues long. CDR1 and CDR2 from the germline V gene are SGHRS and YFSETQ. V lost 5 bases to trimming and J lost 0 bases; unmatched junction nucleotides: 9.